This TCR beta chain was sequenced during a study of T cells after posttransplantation cyclophosphamide. On this clone itself: Its antigen is not known.

The naive gate required viable CD3+CD4+ or CD3+CD8+ cells with CCR7+CD45RA+CD45RO-CD95-CD27+CD28+ phenotype. On the day of bone marrow donation, the related graft donor provided peripheral blood. Study-wide findings and caveats: Later blood repertoires were often dominated by clones from the donor CD8+ memory compartment. TRB overlap between skin or GI tissue T cells and blood was limited. Recipient CMV seropositivity and CMV reactivation strongly tracked TRB clonality.

The table came from immunoSEQ multiplex PCR; TCRdb's copy has only in-frame clones and leaves some out. This sample has roughly 20,000 clones; nearly 99% occur once, and the top ten carry 0.15% to 0.2%. This receptor was taken from a man aged 40-49 years in good health, CMV-negative, and a related stem cell transplant donor. Sequences were obtained from naive CD4+ T cells sorted from PBMCs.

CDR3 loop: CASSLAGTSGTDTQYF. CDR3 nucleotide sequence: TGTGCCAGCAGCTTGGCCGGGACTAGCGGCACAGATACGCAGTATTTT. The chain uses TRBV5-6 and TRBJ2-3; 10 bases agree with TRBD2. V shed 0 bases and J 1 base; nucleotides not matched to a gene: 2. CDR3 length equals 16 residues. CDR1 and CDR2 (germline): SGHDT, YYEEEE.